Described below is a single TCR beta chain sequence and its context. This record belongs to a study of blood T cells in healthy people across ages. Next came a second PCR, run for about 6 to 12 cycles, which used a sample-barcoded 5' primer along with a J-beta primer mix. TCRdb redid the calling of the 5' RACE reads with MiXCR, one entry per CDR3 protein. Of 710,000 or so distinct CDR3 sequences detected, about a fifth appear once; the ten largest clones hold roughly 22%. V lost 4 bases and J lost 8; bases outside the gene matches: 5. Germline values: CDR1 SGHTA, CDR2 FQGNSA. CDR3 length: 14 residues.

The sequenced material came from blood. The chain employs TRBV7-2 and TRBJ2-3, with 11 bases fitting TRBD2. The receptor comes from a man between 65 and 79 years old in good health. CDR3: CASSSTSGSTTQYF. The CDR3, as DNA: TGTGCCAGCAGCTCCACTAGCGGGAGTACTACGCAGTATTTT.